The 29 T cell receptor beta chains below come from one sample, sequenced in a study of tumor and adjacent non-tumor tissue in lung cancer. TCRbeta libraries were built with three rounds of nested PCR, modified from ARM-PCR. TCRdb re-derived calls from the multiplex PCR reads in MiXCR, one entry per CDR3 protein. Here the sample spans over 100,000 distinct CDR3 sequences, roughly three fifths being singletons. This sample's RNA came from whole unsorted tissue. This non-tumor lung sample came from over 3 cm beyond the tumor edge. Specimen: distant non-tumor lung tissue. These receptor sequences come from a man between 60 and 70 years old with non-small cell lung cancer.

This chain joins TRBV11-2 and TRBJ2-3, with TRBD2 matching 7 bases. The CDR3 contains 15 residues. J was trimmed by 6 bases and V by 5 bases; bases with no gene match: 11. The germline V gene encodes CDR1 SGHAT and CDR2 FQNNGV. The CDR3 DNA follows: TGTGCCAGCAGCGGCGGGACTAATAACACGGATACGCAGTATTTT. Its protein is CASSGGTNNTDTQYF.

The chain employs TRBV5-6 and TRBJ2-7; D uncertain. Trimming took 0 bases from V and 4 from J, leaving 8 bases between them. This CDR3 contains 13 residues. The germline V gene has CDR1 SGHDT and CDR2 YYEEEE. The CDR3 DNA follows: TGTGCCAGCAGCTTGGTAGGCAGTTACGAGCAGTACTTC. This sequence encodes CASSLVGSYEQYF. Drawing the rest from reference TRBV5-6 and TRBJ2-7, the complete variable domain is DAGVTQSPTHLIKTRGQQVTLRCSPKSGHDTVSWYQQALGQGPQFIFQYYEEEERQRGNFPDRFSGHQFPNYSSELNVNALLLGDSALYLCASSLVGSYEQYFGPGTRLTVT.

The chain joins TRBV5-1 to TRBJ1-1; D uncertain. The CDR3 covers 11 residues. The germline V and J ends were trimmed by 5 bases and 8 bases, with 10 bases remaining between them. The germline V gene has CDR1 SGHRS and CDR2 YFSETQ. CDR3 sequence reads: CASRRGGEAFF. The CDR3 nucleotides read TGCGCCAGCAGACGGGGTGGGGAAGCTTTCTTT. Using reference TRBV5-1 and TRBJ1-1 for the parts outside the CDR3, the full variable domain is KAGVTQTPRYLIKTRGQQVTLSCSPISGHRSVSWYQQTPGQGLQFLFEYFSETQRNKGNFPGRFSGRQFSNSRSEMNVSTLELGDSALYLCASRRGGEAFFGQGTRLTVV.

In regard to this clonotype: Likely a read error: the CDR3 ends without its conserved phenylalanine or tryptophan. The DNA is left out, because the CDR3 cannot be placed on it with certainty; the CDR3 is given as TCRdb lists it. J is TRBJ2-7 and V is TRBV29-1. Per germline, CDR1 SQVTM and CDR2 ANQGSEA. The CDR3 adds up to 12 amino acids, both ends counted. The CDR3: CRVATEPYERYL.

Notes on this clonotype: The junction and the germline gene differ at one end; a read error may be behind it. Here the CDR3 reads CASSLVEELPYRGEQFF. The DNA for the CDR3 is TGTGCTAGCAGCTTAGTGGAGGAACTACCTTACCGAGGGGAGCAGTTCTTC. V and J are TRBV11-2 and TRBJ2-1; D may be TRBD2 (5 bases). The CDR3 consists of 17 residues. Per germline, CDR1 SGHAT and CDR2 FQNNGV.

This chain uses TRBV19 with TRBJ1-1, with 7 bases matching TRBD1. The CDR3 spans 13 residues. Losses at the gene ends were 7 bases for V and 0 bases for J; bases not matched to a gene: 2. Germline V CDR1 and CDR2: LNHDA, SQIVND (reference sequence). CDR3 region: CASKTGVNTEAFF. In nucleotides, the CDR3 is TGTGCCAGTAAAACAGGGGTGAACACTGAAGCTTTCTTT.

This clonotype was recorded a few times. The rearrangement joins TRBV7-9 to TRBJ1-5, with D possibly TRBD1 on 5 matching bases. The CDR3 sequence is 14 residues long. Trimming removed 8 bases at V and 7 bases at J, with 18 bases between. Germline V gene lookup returns CDR1 SEHNR and CDR2 FQNEAQ (reference sequence). The CDR3 here is CASSTGGDGQPQHF. The CDR3 DNA sequence: TGTGCCAGCTCCACCGGGGGGGATGGCCAGCCCCAGCATTTT. Full variable domain (missing parts from reference TRBV7-9 and TRBJ1-5): DTGVSQNPRHKITKRGQNVTFRCDPISEHNRLYWYRQTLGQGPEFLTYFQNEAQLEKSRLLSDRFSAERPKGSFSTLEIQRTEQGDSAMYLCASSTGGDGQPQHFGDGTRLSIL.

On this clonotype: This may come from a read error, since a much larger clone is one base off. This chain uses TRBV30 with TRBJ2-7; D not certain. The CDR3 spans 14 residues. The germline gives CDR1 GTSNPN, CDR2 SVGIG (reference sequence). Here the CDR3 reads CALSVSGSPYEQYF. In nucleotides, the CDR3 is TGTGCCTTGAGTGTATCAGGCTCTCCCTACGAGCAGTACTTC.

This clonotype showed up just once. V and J are TRBV7-8 and TRBJ2-1; 11 bases are shared with TRBD2. This CDR3 contains 13 residues. CDR1 is SGHVS, CDR2 FQNEAQ, per germline. Unmatched junction bases numbered 9, after V lost 5 bases and J lost 15 bases. Here the CDR3 reads CASSTGLADSLFF. The CDR3 DNA follows: TGTGCCAGCAGCACGGGACTAGCGGACTCTCTGTTCTTC.

In the case of this clonotype: The conserved final phenylalanine or tryptophan is absent from the CDR3, which likely points to a read error. The DNA is left out, because the CDR3 cannot be placed on it with certainty; the CDR3 is given as TCRdb lists it. The V call is TRBV6-5, the J call TRBJ1-6; the table's D call, TRBD1, has no DNA check behind it. The germline gives CDR1 MNHEY, CDR2 SVGAGI. The CDR3 comprises 13 residues, both ends counted. The CDR3 sequence is CASSWDRDSPIHS.

This chain links TRBV29-1 with TRBJ2-7, with D possibly matching TRBD1 (6 bases). The CDR3 length is 12 residues. The V gene's germline CDR1 is SQVTM and CDR2 ANQGSEA. The CDR3, as DNA: TGCAACGCTGCACAGGGTCCCTACGAGCAGTACTTC. Amino acids: CNAAQGPYEQYF.

Concerning this clonotype itself: Just one base apart from a much larger clone, this may be a read error. V usage is TRBV18 and J usage is TRBJ2-1, with 10 nucleotides matching TRBD2. This CDR3 has 15 amino acids. Germline V gives CDR1 KGHSH, CDR2 LQKENI. The CDR3 here is CASPPSSGGHNEQFF. For the CDR3, the DNA is TGTGCCAGCCCACCATCTAGCGGGGGCCACAATGAGCAGTTCTTC.

This clonotype turned up a few times. Just one base apart from a much larger clone, this may be a read error. Since no conserved phenylalanine or tryptophan closes the CDR3, a read error is the likely cause. The chain links TRBV12-3 or TRBV12-4 to TRBJ1-1; TRBD1 aligns across 7 bases. The V segment lost 7 bases and the J segment 7 bases; nucleotides outside the gene matches: 9. The CDR3 spans 13 residues. Written as DNA, the CDR3 is TGTGCCAGCACCAGGGGGTCTTACTTTGAAGCTTTCCTT. Protein sequence: CASTRGSYFEAFL.

This clonotype appeared many times. The chain is built from TRBV12-3 or TRBV12-4 and TRBJ1-1; D not resolved. Trimming removed 6 bases at V and 0 bases at J, with 8 bases between. The CDR3 totals 13 residues. This chain's CDR3 is CASSHEMNTEAFF. CDR3 in DNA: TGTGCCAGCAGCCATGAAATGAACACTGAAGCTTTCTTT.

Details on this clonotype: The junction shows a germline mismatch at one end, possibly a read error. Here the CDR3 reads CASSLSAGMPYIEQFF. The DNA of the CDR3 is TGTGCCAGCAGCTTATCGGCGGGTATGCCATACATTGAGCAGTTCTTC. V gene TRBV11-2 combines with J gene TRBJ2-1; possibly TRBD2 for D (5 bases). This CDR3 has 16 residues. CDR1 SGHAT and CDR2 FQNNGV come from the germline V gene.

As for this clonotype: A much bigger clone sits one base away, suggesting this may be a read error. The chain carries TRBV30 and TRBJ2-7; no clear D gene. Germline CDR1 reads GTSNPN; CDR2 reads SVGIG (reference sequence). There are 13 residues in the CDR3. The V and J ends lost 6 bases and 2 bases respectively, with 14 bases between them. Here the CDR3 reads CACWVGPPYEQYF. The CDR3 nucleotides are TGTGCCTGCTGGGTCGGGCCCCCCTACGAGCAGTACTTC. The full variable domain, in which reference TRBV30 and TRBJ2-7 provide the parts outside the CDR3, is SQTIHQWPATLVQPVGSPLSLECTVEGTSNPNLYWYRQAAGRGLQLLFYSVGIGQISSEVPQNLSASRPQDRQFILSSKKLLLSDSGFYLCACWVGPPYEQYFGPGTRLTVT.

Note on this clonotype: One end of the junction fails to match germline, which may point to a read error. The V and J genes are TRBV6-6 and TRBJ1-6, with D hard to call. This CDR3 has 14 amino acids. Germline CDR1 reads MNHNY; CDR2 reads SVGAGI (reference sequence). CDR3 region: CACSYGSYDSPLHF. The CDR3 nucleotides read TGTGCCTGCAGCTACGGCTCCTATGATTCACCCCTTCACTTT.

This clonotype was detected only a few times. The junction departs from the called germline gene at one end, perhaps through a read error. V is TRBV29-1 and J is TRBJ2-1; the match to TRBD1 covers 9 bases. The CDR3 is 16 residues long. CDR1 SQVTM and CDR2 ANQGSEA come from the germline V gene. CDR3 protein: CSVEAVGQGRRNEQSF. CDR3 nucleotides: TGCAGCGTTGAGGCGGTGGGACAGGGACGCCGCAATGAGCAGTCCTTC.

Points on this clonotype: The junction departs from germline at one end; a sequencing error may be responsible. The chain employs TRBV28 and TRBJ1-5; D is possibly TRBD1 (6 bases). Germline assignment: CDR1 MDHEN and CDR2 SYDVKM. CDR3 length: 14 amino acids. CDR3 residues: CAGSFYRGNQPQHF. Here the CDR3 DNA reads TGTGCCGGCAGTTTCTACAGGGGCAATCAGCCCCAGCATTTT.

Regarding this clonotype: Sequence at one end of the junction differs from germline and may be a read error. The rearrangement joins TRBV4-3 to TRBJ2-2; the match to TRBD2 covers 7 bases. The germline V gene has CDR1 LGHNA and CDR2 YSLEER. The CDR3 loop spans 16 amino acids. CDR3 sequence (DNA): TGCGCCAGCGGCCAAGAAAGCGGGGCCAACACCGGGGAACTGTTTTTT. This codes for CASGQESGANTGELFF.

As regards this clonotype: This may be a read error: a much more frequent sequence differs by one nucleotide. This sequence joins TRBV6-1 and TRBJ2-1; maybe TRBD2 (5 bases). Germline V gives CDR1 MNHNS, CDR2 SASEGT. V lost 7 bases to trimming and J lost 4 bases, with 11 bases between them. The CDR3 spans 13 residues. CDR3 DNA: TGTGCCAGCACATGCGGGTTTTACAATGAGCAGTTCTTC. Translated: CASTCGFYNEQFF.

A word on this clonotype: Sequence at one end of the junction differs from germline and may be a read error. The genes are TRBV6-5 and TRBJ1-1, with D perhaps TRBD1 (6 bases). From germline, CDR1 is MNHEY and CDR2 SVGAGI. CDR3 length equals 14 residues. The CDR3 is CASSPGAGNAEAFF. The DNA for the CDR3 is TGTGCCAGCAGTCCGGGGGCAGGGAACGCTGAAGCTTTCTTT.

This clonotype was observed many times. The chain links TRBV6-2 or TRBV6-3 to TRBJ2-2; the D is unclear. Germline lookup yields CDR1 MNHEY and CDR2 SVGEGT. CDR3 length equals 15 residues. V lost 0 bases and J lost 7, with 12 bases in between. The CDR3 sequence is CASSYSRGSGGELFF. The CDR3 DNA is TGTGCCAGCAGTTACTCGAGAGGCTCAGGCGGGGAGCTGTTTTTT.

Turning to this clonotype: The junction and the germline gene differ at one end; a read error may be behind it. The CDR3 nucleotides read TGCGGCGTTGTCAGGAGAGGGACCAACTACGAGCAGTACTTC. Its translation is CGVVRRGTNYEQYF. This chain links TRBV29-1 with TRBJ2-7; D may be TRBD1 or TRBD2 (5 bases each). This CDR3 region has 14 residues. CDR1 SQVTM and CDR2 ANQGSEA come from the germline V gene.

A word on this clonotype: A read error may account for a junction end that differs from germline. This chain connects TRBV5-4 to TRBJ2-7; tentative D call: TRBD2 (6 bases). Germline CDR1 is SGHNT and CDR2 is YYREEE (reference sequence). The CDR3 has 15 amino acids. DNA of the CDR3: TGTGCTAGCAGCTCGGGGGAGGCTGGATACTACGAGCGGTACTTC. This gives the protein CASSSGEAGYYERYF.

Comments on this clonotype: A junction end diverges from the germline sequence, so it may reflect a read error. This chain uses TRBV11-2 with TRBJ2-5, with TRBD1 identical over 9 bases. This CDR3 region has 20 residues. Germline CDR1 is SGHAT and CDR2 is FQNNGV. CDR3: CPSSWAVGTGFFLNQETQYF. The CDR3 DNA is TGTCCCAGCAGCTGGGCTGTTGGGACAGGGTTTTTCTTGAACCAAGAGACCCAGTACTTC.

Remarks on this clonotype: Sequence at one end of the junction differs from germline and may be a read error. J is TRBJ1-1 and V is TRBV5-1, with unresolved D. Germline CDR1 SGHRS, CDR2 YFSETQ. This CDR3 is built from 16 residues. CDR3 bases: TGCGCCAGCAGCGGCGGAAGGGTAAATTTGAACACTGAAGTTTTCTTT. It specifies CASSGGRVNLNTEVFF.

This clonotype has ten or more counts. The J gene is TRBJ2-1, the V gene TRBV12-3 or TRBV12-4, with TRBD2 matching 11 bases. Trimming cost V 8 bases and J 7 bases; bases outside gene matches: 4. The CDR3 is 13 residues long. The CDR3 DNA is TGTGCCAGCGGGACTAGCGGTAGGAATGAGCAGTTCTTC. Translated, it gives CASGTSGRNEQFF.

This clonotype was seen many times. The rearrangement links TRBV13 to TRBJ1-3; 8 bases agree with TRBD1. Germline CDR1 is PRHDT and CDR2 is FYEKMQ (reference sequence). This CDR3 has 19 residues. V dropped 4 bases and J dropped 0; count of bases not matched to a gene: 14. CDR3 bases: TGTGCCAGCAGCTCCACCTCCTCCTGGACAGGGCGCTCTGGAAACACCATATATTTT. Protein product: CASSSTSSWTGRSGNTIYF.